This T cell receptor beta chain was found in a study of blood T cell repertoires in COVID-19. Germline CDR1 and CDR2: SGHAT and FQNNGV. V was cut by 0 bases and J by 6 bases, with 10 bases left in between. This CDR3 has 14 amino acids. Here immunoSEQ multiplex PCR was the method, and the copy in TCRdb shows in-frame clones only, minus some. The sample holds roughly 150,000 clones, more than 70% seen once. The V gene is TRBV11-2, the J gene TRBJ2-3, with D hard to call. The receptor was derived from a man in his sixties who had recovered from COVID-19. Sequenced sample: PBMCs or T cells enriched from blood (not recorded which). The CDR3 DNA reads TGTGCCAGCAGCTTAGAGAGAGTTTCGGATACGCAGTATTTT. Translated, it gives CASSLERVSDTQYF.